One sample yielded the 16 T cell receptor beta chains listed below, sequenced in a study of early T cells in non-severe SARS-CoV-2 infection. Via MiXCR, TCRdb re-called the 5' RACE reads, giving one row per CDR3 protein. The profile shows approximately 100,000 distinct CDR3 sequences, 13% to 15% of them singletons. Sequenced material: whole blood. The receptors here all came from an adult who was a healthcare worker with PCR-confirmed SARS-CoV-2 infection or an uninfected control (not recorded which).

V and J are TRBV7-2 and TRBJ1-1, with 9 bases matching TRBD1. The CDR3 totals 14 residues. V lost 5 bases and J lost 2; bases outside the gene matches: 3. CDR1 and CDR2 (germline): SGHTA, FQGNSA. The CDR3 nucleotides read TGTGCCAGCAGCAAGGACAGGGGTAACACTGAAGCTTTCTTT. Translating gives CASSKDRGNTEAFF.

In this sample, this clonotype turned up a few times. V usage is TRBV2 and J usage is TRBJ2-2, with D possibly being TRBD1 (6 bases). The germline gives CDR1 SNHLY, CDR2 FYNNEI. The CDR3 runs 15 residues. V lost 7 bases and J 4 bases, leaving 16 bases between the germline ends. CDR3: CASMWSGQLTGELFF. For the CDR3, the DNA is TGTGCCAGCATGTGGTCTGGACAGCTCACCGGGGAGCTGTTTTTT. The entire variable domain, with the rest obtained from reference TRBV2 and TRBJ2-2, is as follows: EPEVTQTPSHQVTQMGQEVILRCVPISNHLYFYWYRQILGQKVEFLVSFYNNEISEKSEIFDDQFSVERPDGSNFTLKIRSTKLEDSAMYFCASMWSGQLTGELFFGEGSRLTVL.

This clonotype came up a few times. In DNA, the CDR3 is TGTGCCAGCAGCTTGGGGACAGGGGGAAAAACTGGCTACACCTTC. This translates into CASSLGTGGKTGYTF. The chain carries TRBV13 and TRBJ1-2; 11 bases agree with TRBD1. The CDR3 extends over 15 amino acids. Germline CDR1 PRHDT, CDR2 FYEKMQ (reference sequence). V shed 3 bases and J 7 bases; nucleotides not matched to a gene: 7.

This clonotype was picked up many times. The chain combines TRBV28 with TRBJ2-2; TRBD2 is a possible D gene (5 bases). CDR1 is MDHEN, CDR2 SYDVKM, per germline. This CDR3 has 16 residues. Trimming took 4 bases from V and 1 from J, leaving 13 bases between them. The CDR3: CASSWPRGMNTGELFF. In DNA form, the CDR3 reads TGTGCCAGCAGTTGGCCCCGAGGGATGAACACCGGGGAGCTGTTTTTT. Drawing the rest from reference TRBV28 and TRBJ2-2, the complete variable domain is DVKVTQSSRYLVKRTGEKVFLECVQDMDHENMFWYRQDPGLGLRLIYFSYDVKMKEKGDIPEGYSVSREKKERFSLILESASTNQTSMYLCASSWPRGMNTGELFFGEGSRLTVL.

This clonotype has more than one count but fewer than ten. The chain employs TRBV29-1 and TRBJ1-2, with D unresolved. The CDR3 covers 11 residues. Trimming left V 4 bases short and J 7 bases short, with 10 bases between. Germline assignment: CDR1 SQVTM and CDR2 ANQGSEA. The CDR3 nucleotides read TGCAGCGTTGTCCTGCCGACTGGCTACACCTTC. Its translation is CSVVLPTGYTF.

This chain joins TRBV7-9 and TRBJ2-5; 8 bases are shared with TRBD1. The germline V gene encodes CDR1 SEHNR and CDR2 FQNEAQ (reference sequence). The CDR3 has 14 residues. Germline trimming cut 4 bases from V and 7 bases from J; bases unmatched to any gene: 8. DNA for the CDR3: TGTGCCAGCAGCTCCGGACAGGGAGTCGGGACCCAGTACTTC. It encodes CASSSGQGVGTQYF.

This chain connects TRBV5-1 to TRBJ1-2; unclear D gene. Trimming pared 4 bases from V and 1 base from J, leaving 14 bases between. Germline CDR1 and CDR2: SGHRS and YFSETQ. This CDR3 has 15 residues. The chain's CDR3 is CASSLTRTDNYGYTF. In DNA, the CDR3 is TGCGCCAGCAGCCTTACGCGGACCGATAACTATGGCTACACCTTC.

This clonotype was picked up many times. The genes are TRBV6-2 or TRBV6-3 and TRBJ1-2; TRBD1 is a possible D gene (5 bases). The V gene lost 4 bases and the J gene lost 10 bases, with 19 bases spanning the gap. Per germline, CDR1 MNHEY and CDR2 SVGEGT. This CDR3 comprises 14 residues. The CDR3, as DNA: TGTGCCAGCAGTTCCTCCGGGGCAACCCCAGTCTACACCTTC. It codes for CASSSSGATPVYTF.

This clonotype was recorded a few times. The chain carries TRBV7-6 and TRBJ2-1; 9 bases agree with TRBD1. The germline CDR1 and CDR2 sequences are SGHVS and FNYEAQ. The trim removed 5 bases at V and 4 bases at J, leaving 6 bases unmatched. The CDR3 has 15 residues. The CDR3 reads CASSPGTGQYNEQFF. The DNA of the CDR3 is TGTGCCAGCAGCCCCGGGACAGGGCAATACAATGAGCAGTTCTTC.

This clonotype occurred a few times. The gene calls are TRBV7-6 and TRBJ2-5; TRBD2 matches at 10 bases. The CDR3 spans 15 residues. The J segment lost 2 bases and the V segment lost 4 bases, leaving 4 bases of the junction unmatched. The germline V gene encodes CDR1 SGHVS and CDR2 FNYEAQ. The CDR3 DNA sequence: TGTGCCAGCAGCTCCGGACTAGCGGAACAAGAGACCCAGTACTTC. Translation: CASSSGLAEQETQYF.

This clonotype was observed a few times. V usage is TRBV20-1 and J usage is TRBJ1-4; 11 nucleotides align to TRBD1. Germline V gene data show CDR1 as DFQATT and CDR2 as SNEGSKA (reference sequence). The CDR3 totals 19 residues. The trim removed 1 base at V and 2 bases at J, leaving 12 bases unmatched. CDR3 DNA sequence: TGCAGTGCTAGAGCCAAGGACAGGGGGCCTGTGGGGACTAATGAAAAACTGTTTTTT. Encoded protein: CSARAKDRGPVGTNEKLFF.

The CDR3 sequence is CASSLGQGSTEAFF. CDR3 bases: TGTGCCAGCAGTCTAGGACAGGGGAGCACTGAAGCTTTCTTT. The chain combines TRBV6-5 with TRBJ1-1, with 9 bases lining up with TRBD1. Germline V lookup: CDR1 MNHEY, CDR2 SVGAGI. The CDR3 has 14 residues. The junction had 5 bases not matched to a gene; V was cut back by 5 bases and J by 4 bases.

This clonotype occurred a few times. J is TRBJ1-1 and V is TRBV14; no clear D. The CDR3 consists of 16 residues. The germline V gene encodes CDR1 SGHDN and CDR2 FVKESK. The V end was cut by 1 base, the J end by 4 bases, with 16 bases between. CDR3: CASSQGQLIRTTEAFF. The CDR3 DNA reads TGTGCCAGCAGCCAAGGGCAGCTGATAAGGACCACTGAAGCTTTCTTT.

The chain recombines TRBV28 with TRBJ2-1, with D unresolved. The germline gives CDR1 MDHEN, CDR2 SYDVKM. The CDR3 has 12 amino acids. V lost 5 bases and J lost 6, with 8 bases in between. The CDR3 DNA is TGTGCCAGCAGTCCACCGGGCAATGAGCAGTTCTTC. This sequence encodes CASSPPGNEQFF.

This rearrangement joins TRBV11-1 to TRBJ2-2, with D perhaps matching TRBD2 (5 bases). The V gene's germline CDR1 is SGHAT and CDR2 FQDESV (reference sequence). The CDR3 is 13 residues long. Trimming cost V 5 bases and J 5 bases, with 9 bases left between them. The CDR3 reads CASSRGSTGELFF. The CDR3 DNA reads as TGTGCCAGCAGCCGAGGGAGTACCGGGGAGCTGTTTTTT.

In this sample, this clonotype turned up many times. The gene calls are TRBV11-3 and TRBJ2-1; D tentatively fits TRBD1 or TRBD2 (5 bases each). Trimming removed 1 base from V and 9 bases from J, with 19 bases in between. The V gene's germline CDR1 is SGHNT and CDR2 YENEEA. The CDR3 runs to 16 residues. The CDR3 DNA is TGTGCCAGCAGCTTAGGGTCCGGGACCCAGAAGGGTGAGCAGTTCTTC. It codes for CASSLGSGTQKGEQFF.